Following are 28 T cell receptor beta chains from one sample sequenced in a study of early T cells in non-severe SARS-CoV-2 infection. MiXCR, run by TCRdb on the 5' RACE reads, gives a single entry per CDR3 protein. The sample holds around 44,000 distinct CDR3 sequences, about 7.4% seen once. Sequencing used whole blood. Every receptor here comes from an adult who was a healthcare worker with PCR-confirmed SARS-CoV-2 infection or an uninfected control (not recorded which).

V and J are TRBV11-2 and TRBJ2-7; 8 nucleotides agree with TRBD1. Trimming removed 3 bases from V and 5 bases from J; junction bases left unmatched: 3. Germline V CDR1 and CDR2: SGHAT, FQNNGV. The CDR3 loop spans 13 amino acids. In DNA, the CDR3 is TGTGCCAGCAGCTTCGGACAGGGTAACGAGCAGTACTTC. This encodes CASSFGQGNEQYF.

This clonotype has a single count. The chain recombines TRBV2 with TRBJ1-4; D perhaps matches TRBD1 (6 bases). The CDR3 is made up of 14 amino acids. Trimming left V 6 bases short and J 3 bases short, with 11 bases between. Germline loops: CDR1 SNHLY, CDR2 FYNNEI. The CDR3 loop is CASRTTGANEKLFF. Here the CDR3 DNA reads TGTGCCAGCAGAACGACAGGAGCTAATGAAAAACTGTTTTTT.

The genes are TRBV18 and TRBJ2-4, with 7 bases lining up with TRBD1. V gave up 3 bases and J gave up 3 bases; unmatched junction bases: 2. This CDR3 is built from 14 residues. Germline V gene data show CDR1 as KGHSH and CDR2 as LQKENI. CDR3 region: CASSPRQGKNIQYF. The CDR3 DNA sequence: TGTGCCAGCTCACCTCGACAGGGCAAAAACATTCAGTACTTC.

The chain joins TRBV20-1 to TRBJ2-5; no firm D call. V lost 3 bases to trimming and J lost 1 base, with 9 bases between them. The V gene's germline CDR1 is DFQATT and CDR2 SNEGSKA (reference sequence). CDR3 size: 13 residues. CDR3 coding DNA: TGCAGTGCTAGTTGGCCAGGCCAAGAGACCCAGTACTTC. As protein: CSASWPGQETQYF.

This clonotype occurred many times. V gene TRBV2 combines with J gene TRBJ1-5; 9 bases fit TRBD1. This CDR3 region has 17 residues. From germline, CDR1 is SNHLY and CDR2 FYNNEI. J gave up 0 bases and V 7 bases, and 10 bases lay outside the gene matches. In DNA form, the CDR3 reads TGTGCCAGCAAGGAGGACAGGGGAATCTATAGCAATCAGCCCCAGCATTTT. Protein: CASKEDRGIYSNQPQHF.

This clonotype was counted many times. The CDR3 DNA sequence: TGTGCCAGCTCCCCTACAGGTAACACTGAAGCTTTCTTT. It translates to CASSPTGNTEAFF. This chain uses TRBV18 with TRBJ1-1; D is perhaps TRBD1 (5 bases). V gave up 6 bases and J gave up 2 bases, with 10 bases separating them. CDR1 KGHSH and CDR2 LQKENI come from the germline V gene. CDR3 size: 13 residues.

The CDR3 nucleotides read TGTGCCAGCAGTCTAGATTCTCAGCCCCAGCATTTT. It specifies CASSLDSQPQHF. This chain links TRBV6-1 with TRBJ1-5; D remains ambiguous. This CDR3 spans 12 amino acids. Per germline, CDR1 MNHNS and CDR2 SASEGT. V lost 5 bases, J lost 6 bases, and 8 bases lay in between.

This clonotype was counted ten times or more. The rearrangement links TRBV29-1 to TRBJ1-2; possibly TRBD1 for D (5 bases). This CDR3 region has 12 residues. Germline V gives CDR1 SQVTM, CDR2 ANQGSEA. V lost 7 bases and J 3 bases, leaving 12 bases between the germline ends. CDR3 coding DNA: TGCAGCGGGGCTGAAGGGGACTATGGCTACACCTTC. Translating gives CSGAEGDYGYTF. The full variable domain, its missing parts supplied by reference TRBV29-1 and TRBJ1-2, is SAVISQKPSRDICQRGTSLTIQCQVDSQVTMMFWYRQQPGQSLTLIATANQGSEATYESGFVIDKFPISRPNLTFSTLTVSNMSPEDSSIYLCSGAEGDYGYTFGSGTRLTVV.

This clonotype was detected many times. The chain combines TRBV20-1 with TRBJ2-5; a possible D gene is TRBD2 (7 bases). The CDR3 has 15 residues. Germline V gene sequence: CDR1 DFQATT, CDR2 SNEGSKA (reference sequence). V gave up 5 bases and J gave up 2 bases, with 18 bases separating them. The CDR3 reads CSARKGGVRQETQYF. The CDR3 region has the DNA TGCAGTGCTCGGAAAGGGGGGGTCAGACAAGAGACCCAGTACTTC.

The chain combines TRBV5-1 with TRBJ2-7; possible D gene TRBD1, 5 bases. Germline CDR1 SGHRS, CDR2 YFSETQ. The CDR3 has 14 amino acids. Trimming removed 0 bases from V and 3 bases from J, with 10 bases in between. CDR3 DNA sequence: TGCGCCAGCAGCTTGGGTGTAGGGGACTACGAGCAGTACTTC. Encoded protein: CASSLGVGDYEQYF. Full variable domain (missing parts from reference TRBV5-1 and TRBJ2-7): KAGVTQTPRYLIKTRGQQVTLSCSPISGHRSVSWYQQTPGQGLQFLFEYFSETQRNKGNFPGRFSGRQFSNSRSEMNVSTLELGDSALYLCASSLGVGDYEQYFGPGTRLTVT.

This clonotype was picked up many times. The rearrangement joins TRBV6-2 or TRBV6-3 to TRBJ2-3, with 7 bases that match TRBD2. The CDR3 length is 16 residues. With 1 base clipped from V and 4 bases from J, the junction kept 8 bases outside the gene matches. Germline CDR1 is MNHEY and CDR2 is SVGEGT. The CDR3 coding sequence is TGTGCCAGCAGTTACTATCGGACTAGAGGAGCAGATACGCAGTATTTT. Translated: CASSYYRTRGADTQYF.

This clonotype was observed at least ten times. The CDR3 nucleotides are TGCAGTGCTAGAGCTGTCGGGGTTTATGGCTACACCTTC. Protein sequence: CSARAVGVYGYTF. This sequence joins TRBV20-1 and TRBJ1-2; D is undetermined. The V gene's germline CDR1 is DFQATT and CDR2 SNEGSKA (reference sequence). The CDR3 spans 13 residues. Trimming pared 1 base from V and 5 bases from J, leaving 11 bases between.

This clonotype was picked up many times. CDR3 sequence (DNA): TGTGCCATCAGTGACGGGACAGCTAGCAATCAGCCCCAGCATTTT. Its translation: CAISDGTASNQPQHF. The chain couples TRBV10-3 to TRBJ1-5; 7 bases agree with TRBD1. The germline gives CDR1 ENHRY, CDR2 SYGVKD. CDR3 length equals 15 residues. With V trimmed by 3 bases and J by 0 bases, 2 bases remained unmatched.

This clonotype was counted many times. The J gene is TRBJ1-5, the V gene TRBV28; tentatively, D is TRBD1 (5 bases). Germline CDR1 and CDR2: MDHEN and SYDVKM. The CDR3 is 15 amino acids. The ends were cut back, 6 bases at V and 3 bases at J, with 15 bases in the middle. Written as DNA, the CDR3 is TGTGCCAGCAGGGCTCCAGGGAACAACAATCAGCCCCAGCATTTT. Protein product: CASRAPGNNNQPQHF.

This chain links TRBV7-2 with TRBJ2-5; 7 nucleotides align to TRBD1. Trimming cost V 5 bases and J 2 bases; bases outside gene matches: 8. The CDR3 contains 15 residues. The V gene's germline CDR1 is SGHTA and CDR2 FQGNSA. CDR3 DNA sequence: TGTGCCAGCAGCCCCCAGACAGGGATGCAAGAGACCCAGTACTTC. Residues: CASSPQTGMQETQYF.

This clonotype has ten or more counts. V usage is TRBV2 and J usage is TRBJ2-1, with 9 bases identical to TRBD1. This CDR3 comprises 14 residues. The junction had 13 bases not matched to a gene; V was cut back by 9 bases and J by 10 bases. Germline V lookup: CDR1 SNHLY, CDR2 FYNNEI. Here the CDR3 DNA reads TGTGCCAGGAAGGCGGGACAGGGTCCATACGAGCAGTTCTTC. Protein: CARKAGQGPYEQFF.

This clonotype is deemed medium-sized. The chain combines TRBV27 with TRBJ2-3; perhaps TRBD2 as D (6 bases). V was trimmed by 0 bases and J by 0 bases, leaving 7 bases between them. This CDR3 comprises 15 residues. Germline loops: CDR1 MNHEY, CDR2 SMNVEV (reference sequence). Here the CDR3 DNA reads TGTGCCAGCAGTTTATCTGCGGGGAGCACAGATACGCAGTATTTT. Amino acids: CASSLSAGSTDTQYF.

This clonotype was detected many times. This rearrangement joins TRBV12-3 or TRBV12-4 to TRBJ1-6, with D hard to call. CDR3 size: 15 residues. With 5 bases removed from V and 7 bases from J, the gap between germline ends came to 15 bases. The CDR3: CASSPRLGSNSPLHF. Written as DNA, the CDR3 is TGTGCCAGCAGTCCCAGACTGGGTAGCAATTCACCCCTCCACTTT.

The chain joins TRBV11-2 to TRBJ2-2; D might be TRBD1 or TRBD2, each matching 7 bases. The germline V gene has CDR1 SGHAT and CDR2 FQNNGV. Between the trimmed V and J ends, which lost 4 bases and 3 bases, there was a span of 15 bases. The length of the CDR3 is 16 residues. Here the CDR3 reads CASSSSGTAYTGELFF. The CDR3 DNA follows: TGTGCCAGCAGCTCCAGCGGGACAGCTTACACCGGGGAGCTGTTTTTT.

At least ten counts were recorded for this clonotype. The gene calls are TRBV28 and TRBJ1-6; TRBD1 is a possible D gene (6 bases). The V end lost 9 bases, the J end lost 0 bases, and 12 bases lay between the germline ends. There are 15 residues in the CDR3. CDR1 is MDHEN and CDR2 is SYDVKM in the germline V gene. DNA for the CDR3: TGTGCCAGTACAGGGCGACGCTCCTATAATTCACCCCTCCACTTT. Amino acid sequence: CASTGRRSYNSPLHF.

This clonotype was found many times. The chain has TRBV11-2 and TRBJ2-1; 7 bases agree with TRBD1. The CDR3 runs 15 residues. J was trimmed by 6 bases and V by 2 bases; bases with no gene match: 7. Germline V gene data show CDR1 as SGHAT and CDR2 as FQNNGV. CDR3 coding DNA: TGTGCCAGCAGCTTACGACAGGGATGGTCCAATGAGCAGTTCTTC. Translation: CASSLRQGWSNEQFF.

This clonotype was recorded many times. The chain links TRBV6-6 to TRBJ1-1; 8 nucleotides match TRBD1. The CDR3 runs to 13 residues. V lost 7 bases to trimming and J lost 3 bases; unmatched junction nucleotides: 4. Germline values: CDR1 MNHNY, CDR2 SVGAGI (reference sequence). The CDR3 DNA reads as TGTGCCAGCAATGGACAGGGATACACTGAAGCTTTCTTT. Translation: CASNGQGYTEAFF.

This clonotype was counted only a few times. The chain's CDR3 is CASSPLGTGANVLTF. The CDR3 DNA reads TGTGCCAGCAGCCCTTTAGGGACCGGGGCCAACGTCCTGACTTTC. The chain links TRBV9 to TRBJ2-6, with D tentatively TRBD1 or TRBD2 (5 bases each). Germline values: CDR1 SGDLS, CDR2 YYNGEE. The length of the CDR3 is 15 residues. Trimming left V 4 bases short and J 4 bases short, with 12 bases between.

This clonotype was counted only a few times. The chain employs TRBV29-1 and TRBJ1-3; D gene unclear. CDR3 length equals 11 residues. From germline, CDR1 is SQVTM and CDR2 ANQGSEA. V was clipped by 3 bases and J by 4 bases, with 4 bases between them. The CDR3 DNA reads TGCAGCGTTGAGGCCGGAAACACCATATATTTT. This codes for CSVEAGNTIYF.

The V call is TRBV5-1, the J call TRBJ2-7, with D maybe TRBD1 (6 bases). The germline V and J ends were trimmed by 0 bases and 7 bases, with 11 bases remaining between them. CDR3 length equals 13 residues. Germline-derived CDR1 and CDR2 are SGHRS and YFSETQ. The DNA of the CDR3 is TGCGCCAGCAGCTTGGCCACAGGGCTAGAGCAGTACTTC. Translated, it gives CASSLATGLEQYF.

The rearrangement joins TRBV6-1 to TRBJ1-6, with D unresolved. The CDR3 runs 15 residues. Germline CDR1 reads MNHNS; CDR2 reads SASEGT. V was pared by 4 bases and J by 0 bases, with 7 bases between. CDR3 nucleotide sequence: TGTGCCAGCAGTGGGATGAGCTCCTATAATTCACCCCTCCACTTT. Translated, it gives CASSGMSSYNSPLHF.

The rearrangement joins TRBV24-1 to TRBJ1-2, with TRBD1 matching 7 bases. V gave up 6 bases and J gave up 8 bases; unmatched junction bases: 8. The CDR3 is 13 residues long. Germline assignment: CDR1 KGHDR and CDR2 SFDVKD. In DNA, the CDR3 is TGTGCCACCAGTCGGAGAGGGGGCTTCGGCTACACCTTC. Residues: CATSRRGGFGYTF.

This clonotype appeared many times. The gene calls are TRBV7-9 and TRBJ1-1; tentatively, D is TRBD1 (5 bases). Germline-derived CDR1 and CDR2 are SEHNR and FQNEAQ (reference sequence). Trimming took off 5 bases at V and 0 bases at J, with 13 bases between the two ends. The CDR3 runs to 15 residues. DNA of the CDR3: TGTGCCAGCAGCGACGCCAACAGGCTGAACACTGAAGCTTTCTTT. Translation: CASSDANRLNTEAFF.